One and the same sample provided the 18 T cell receptor beta chains below, sequenced in a study of CXCR3-negative and CXCR3-positive naive CD8 T cells. Findings and caveats of the study: More hydrophobic TRB CDR3s were found in CXCR3-positive naive cells than in CXCR3-negative naive cells.

For these TCRs, the target antigens are not known. With UMI labels, 5' RACE was used to prepare the TRB cDNA libraries. TCRdb re-analyzed the 5' RACE reads; it lists each CDR3 protein once, without DNA. This sample contains roughly 50,000 distinct CDR3 sequences. The sample was naive CXCR3+ CD8+ T cells from blood. Subset defined: CD45RO-CCR7+CD27+CD95- naive CD8+ T cells expressing CXCR3 (TNR3+). Source of these receptors: a human donor in good health. Some clones in this sample may be carry-over from other donors' samples.

The J gene is TRBJ2-7, the V gene TRBV29-1; the D call from TCRdb, TRBD1, cannot be confirmed without DNA. The CDR3 is made up of 15 amino acids. The germline V gene encodes CDR1 SQVTM and CDR2 ANQGSEA. The CDR3 region is CSVKGTDTTPYEQYF.

The chain employs TRBV6-6 and TRBJ2-7. Looked up from germline, CDR1 is MNHNY and CDR2 is SVGAGI (reference sequence). The CDR3 spans 13 residues. Here the CDR3 reads CASREPPSYEQYF.

The genes are TRBV29-1 and TRBJ2-7. Germline values: CDR1 SQVTM, CDR2 ANQGSEA. The CDR3 contains 11 residues. The CDR3 region is CSVELGYEQYF.

This sequence joins TRBV28 and TRBJ2-2; the D gene TCRdb calls, TRBD2, cannot be checked with no DNA. Germline V lookup: CDR1 MDHEN, CDR2 SYDVKM. The CDR3 runs to 16 residues. The chain's CDR3 is CASSFPGEGKTGELFF.

The V and J genes are TRBV15 and TRBJ2-1; the TCRdb call, TRBD1, lacks DNA for checking. This CDR3 is 13 amino acids long. Germline V gene sequence: CDR1 LNHNV, CDR2 YYDKDF (reference sequence). CDR3 protein: CATSKGGSDEQFF.

CDR3 sequence: CASSLEGGYGYTF. The V call is TRBV7-3, the J call TRBJ1-2; the D call from TCRdb, TRBD1, cannot be confirmed without DNA. The CDR3 contains 13 residues. Germline V lookup: CDR1 SGHTA, CDR2 FQGTGA.

This chain links TRBV3-1 with TRBJ1-3. The length of the CDR3 is 16 residues. Germline V gene lookup returns CDR1 LGHDT and CDR2 YNNKEL (reference sequence). The CDR3: CASSQESGTWRNTIYF.

The rearrangement uses TRBV20-1 and TRBJ2-7; checking the TCRdb D call of TRBD2 is not possible without DNA. The germline V gene encodes CDR1 DFQATT and CDR2 SNEGSKA (reference sequence). This CDR3 region has 11 residues. CDR3 sequence reads: CSAWSPYEQYF.

The V gene is TRBV10-1, the J gene TRBJ2-3. Looked up from germline, CDR1 is WNHNN and CDR2 is SYGVQD (reference sequence). The CDR3 has 14 residues. CDR3 in amino acids: CASSYTTSTDTQYF.

The chain carries TRBV7-2 and TRBJ2-7; checking the TCRdb D call of TRBD1 is not possible without DNA. The germline V gene has CDR1 SGHTA and CDR2 FQGNSA. This CDR3 is 14 amino acids long. CDR3 in amino acids: CASSLGVGPYEQYF.

This chain connects TRBV7-6 to TRBJ1-2; absent DNA, TCRdb's TRBD1 call cannot be checked. The CDR3 consists of 17 residues. Germline-derived CDR1 and CDR2 are SGHVS and FNYEAQ. CDR3 in amino acids: CASSIEPSRTGTNGYTF.

CDR3 sequence: CASSFPGRRQFF. This rearrangement joins TRBV27 to TRBJ2-1; TCRdb indicates TRBD1, and absent DNA this call remains unverified. The CDR3 spans 12 residues. Germline V gene data show CDR1 as MNHEY and CDR2 as SMNVEV (reference sequence).

The genes are TRBV29-1 and TRBJ2-2; the D gene TCRdb calls, TRBD2, cannot be checked with no DNA. Germline V gives CDR1 SQVTM, CDR2 ANQGSEA. This CDR3 is 15 amino acids long. The CDR3 is CSVVAGGSNTGELFF.

The J gene is TRBJ2-1, the V gene TRBV29-1. Germline values: CDR1 SQVTM, CDR2 ANQGSEA. The CDR3 totals 12 residues. The chain's CDR3 is CSAAVSSNEQFF.

The J gene is TRBJ2-1, the V gene TRBV6-2 or TRBV6-3; the D gene TCRdb calls, TRBD1, cannot be checked with no DNA. Germline values: CDR1 MNHEY, CDR2 SVGEGT. This CDR3 contains 12 residues. CDR3 loop: CAGNQGGNEQFF.

The rearrangement uses TRBV29-1 and TRBJ2-7; the D gene TCRdb calls, TRBD2, cannot be checked with no DNA. CDR1 SQVTM and CDR2 ANQGSEA come from the germline V gene. The CDR3 contains 12 residues. The CDR3 sequence: CSFAGLYYEQYF.

The gene calls are TRBV3-1 and TRBJ2-1; TCRdb's assignment of TRBD2 cannot be checked, as there is no DNA. Germline lookup yields CDR1 LGHDT and CDR2 YNNKEL (reference sequence). This CDR3 is 19 amino acids long. The CDR3 protein is CASSPGLRSGGPPYNEQFF.

The chain links TRBV20-1 to TRBJ2-7; TCRdb's D call of TRBD1 is untestable without DNA. Per the germline V gene, CDR1 is DFQATT and CDR2 is SNEGSKA (reference sequence). CDR3 length equals 13 residues. CDR3 loop: CSASIGQFYEQYF.